This TCR beta chain was profiled in a study of control samples from healthy donors and cancer patients (dated by TCRdb to 2018 to 2021). The library was made by the immunoSEQ multiplex PCR assay. Held by TCRdb, this immuneACCESS table contains in-frame sequences only and omits some clones. Under half of the omission traces to an unresolved V gene where checked; the cause of the rest is unknown. The sample profile shows about 130,000 clones; over 80% of them were found once. Under 0.7% of the sample is held by the ten biggest clonotypes. Worth noting for this clone: Its antigen specificity is not known. No qualities accompany the bases; no much larger clone lies one base away.

At the junction V is shortened by 1 base and J by 6 bases, with 7 bases in between. The CDR3 starts with the cysteine, ends with the phenylalanine, and has 13 residues. This entry keeps only the CDR3 DNA: 39 bases, framed from base 1. The germline V gene (reference sequence) yields GTSNPN for CDR1 and SVGIG for CDR2. The sequenced material came from PBMCs. The receptor chain draws on TRBV30 and TRBJ1-6, with the D gene too uncertain to name. The sequence came from an elderly man with head and neck cancer. The DNA is as follows: TGTGCCTGGAGTGCGCAGGTTAATTCACCCCTCCACTTT. Its translation reads: CAWSAQVNSPLHF.